Presented here are 27 T cell receptor beta chains from one specimen sequenced in a study of control samples from healthy donors and cancer patients. The data were produced by immunoSEQ multiplex PCR, yet TCRdb's version contains in-frame clones alone and is incomplete. The sample yields 160,000 or so clones, about 94% seen once. The sequenced sample consisted of blood. These receptors originate from a woman aged 40 to 49 in good health.

The chain employs TRBV11-2 and TRBJ1-1, with a weak D call TRBD1 (5 bases). The CDR3 is made up of 14 amino acids. Between the trimmed V and J ends, which lost 1 base and 6 bases, there was a span of 12 bases. The germline gives CDR1 SGHAT, CDR2 FQNNGV. In nucleotides, the CDR3 is TGTGCCAGCAGCTTAGCCTGGGGGGGGTCTGAAGCTTTCTTT. It encodes CASSLAWGGSEAFF.

The V call is TRBV7-2, the J call TRBJ2-7; 9 bases line up with TRBD2. CDR1 and CDR2 from the germline V gene are SGHTA and FQGNSA. The CDR3 contains 14 residues. The ends lost 3 bases at V and 0 bases at J; junction bases unmatched: 0. The CDR3 region is CASSFSGSSYEQYF. The CDR3 DNA is TGTGCCAGCAGCTTTAGCGGGAGCTCCTACGAGCAGTACTTC.

V is TRBV5-1 and J is TRBJ1-1, with D uncertain. The CDR3 has 14 residues. Germline CDR1 reads SGHRS; CDR2 reads YFSETQ. The V end was cut by 0 bases, the J end by 4 bases, with 10 bases between. CDR3 in amino acids: CASSLASLATEAFF. CDR3 nucleotide sequence: TGCGCCAGCAGCTTGGCCTCGCTGGCCACTGAAGCTTTCTTT.

The chain employs TRBV7-3 and TRBJ1-2; weak D call: TRBD1 (6 bases). There are 14 residues in the CDR3. Germline loops: CDR1 SGHTA, CDR2 FQGTGA. Trimming took off 4 bases at V and 3 bases at J, with 12 bases between the two ends. CDR3 sequence: CASSSTGNHYGYTF. CDR3 bases: TGTGCCAGCAGCTCAACAGGGAACCACTATGGCTACACCTTC.

This chain links TRBV5-1 with TRBJ2-5, with D perhaps being TRBD1 or TRBD2 (5 bases each). The V end was cut by 4 bases, the J end by 4 bases, with 14 bases between. There are 14 residues in the CDR3. The germline CDR1 and CDR2 sequences are SGHRS and YFSETQ. CDR3 sequence: CASSPGTPPETQYF. CDR3 sequence (DNA): TGCGCCAGCAGCCCCGGGACCCCACCAGAGACCCAGTACTTC.

The V call is TRBV6-5, the J call TRBJ2-7; 10 positions match TRBD1. Germline CDR1 and CDR2: MNHEY and SVGAGI. Trimming removed 5 bases from V and 3 bases from J; junction bases left unmatched: 7. The CDR3 runs to 15 residues. CDR3 bases: TGTGCCAGCAGTCCGGGACAGGGGTCCTTCTACGAGCAGTACTTC. Translating gives CASSPGQGSFYEQYF.

V usage is TRBV6-2 or TRBV6-3 and J usage is TRBJ2-5; 8 bases fit TRBD2. Unmatched junction bases numbered 6, after V lost 5 bases and J lost 1 base. The CDR3 has 15 residues. Germline V lookup: CDR1 MNHEY, CDR2 SVGEGT. The CDR3 sequence: CASSTPLAVQETQYF. CDR3 coding DNA: TGTGCCAGCAGTACCCCACTAGCGGTCCAAGAGACCCAGTACTTC.

This clone was recorded once. The V and J genes are TRBV5-1 and TRBJ2-7, with D uncertain. V dropped 0 bases and J dropped 2 bases, with 15 bases sitting between them. Per germline, CDR1 SGHRS and CDR2 YFSETQ. The CDR3 sequence is 16 residues long. CDR3: CASSLGSESRTYEQYF. As DNA, the CDR3 is TGCGCCAGCAGCTTGGGGTCGGAAAGTAGAACCTACGAGCAGTACTTC.

This chain links TRBV10-3 with TRBJ2-2; 10 bases agree with TRBD1. This CDR3 has 16 amino acids. Germline assignment: CDR1 ENHRY and CDR2 SYGVKD. The J segment lost 4 bases and the V segment lost 6 bases, leaving 8 bases of the junction unmatched. The CDR3 region has the DNA TGTGCCATCAGCCGGGGAGGACAGGGGGGCACCGGGGAGCTGTTTTTT. Amino acid sequence: CAISRGGQGGTGELFF.

The chain combines TRBV6-6 with TRBJ2-7, with D unclear. The germline V gene encodes CDR1 MNHNY and CDR2 SVGAGI (reference sequence). The ends were cut back, 6 bases at V and 6 bases at J, with 15 bases in the middle. The CDR3 is 13 residues long. CDR3 sequence: CASSVLVSGEQYF. The CDR3 DNA is TGTGCCAGCAGCGTACTGGTCTCGGGCGAGCAGTACTTC.

The chain couples TRBV16 to TRBJ2-1; TRBD2 matches 14 bases. Losses at the gene ends were 0 bases for V and 13 bases for J; bases not matched to a gene: 5. This CDR3 region has 15 residues. CDR1 is KGHSY, CDR2 FQNENV, per germline. The CDR3 DNA sequence: TGTGCCAGCAGCCAATCTTGGACTAGCGGGAGGTTACAGTTCTTC. It yields the protein CASSQSWTSGRLQFF.

CDR3 region: CASNPGPNYGYTF. CDR3 coding DNA: TGCGCCAGTAACCCGGGGCCGAACTATGGCTACACCTTC. This rearrangement joins TRBV5-1 to TRBJ1-2; weak D call: TRBD1 (5 bases). Germline loops: CDR1 SGHRS, CDR2 YFSETQ. V lost 8 bases to trimming and J lost 2 bases, with 13 bases between them. This CDR3 contains 13 residues.

J is TRBJ1-1 and V is TRBV7-3; 7 bases match TRBD1. V was clipped by 5 bases and J by 7 bases; unmatched bases: 10. In germline, CDR1 is SGHTA, CDR2 FQGTGA. The CDR3 has 14 residues. For the CDR3, the DNA is TGTGCCAGCAGCCCGACAGGGTATGGGGTTGAAGCTTTCTTT. Encoded protein: CASSPTGYGVEAFF. Drawing the rest from reference TRBV7-3 and TRBJ1-1, the complete variable domain is GAGVSQTPSNKVTEKGKYVELRCDPISGHTALYWYRQSLGQGPEFLIYFQGTGAADDSGLPNDRFFAVRPEGSVSTLKIQRTERGDSAVYLCASSPTGYGVEAFFGQGTRLTVV.

The chain recombines TRBV9 with TRBJ1-3; D is unresolved. The V gene's germline CDR1 is SGDLS and CDR2 YYNGEE. The CDR3 consists of 15 residues. V was shortened by 4 bases and J by 0 bases, with 11 bases between the two germline ends. CDR3 loop: CASSSRRDSGNTIYF. DNA for the CDR3: TGTGCCAGCAGCTCTAGACGGGACTCTGGAAACACCATATATTTT.

The chain recombines TRBV19 with TRBJ1-2; 8 bases fit TRBD1. Germline V gives CDR1 LNHDA, CDR2 SQIVND (reference sequence). The CDR3 has 13 amino acids. V was clipped by 4 bases and J by 8 bases; unmatched bases: 6. CDR3: CASSTGQGRGYTF. The CDR3 DNA reads as TGTGCCAGTAGTACAGGACAGGGACGCGGCTACACCTTC.

This clone came up once. The chain carries TRBV5-6 and TRBJ2-7; a weak D match, TRBD2 (5 bases). In germline, CDR1 is SGHDT, CDR2 YYEEEE. Trimming removed 4 bases at V and 2 bases at J, with 13 bases between. This CDR3 has 14 residues. The CDR3 DNA reads TGTGCCAGCAGCCCTCGTCGGACTCCCTACGAGCAGTACTTC. Translated: CASSPRRTPYEQYF.

The J gene is TRBJ1-1, the V gene TRBV5-8; D call uncertain. Germline CDR1 SGHTS, CDR2 YDEGEE. The CDR3 length is 11 residues. Trimming removed 4 bases from V and 11 bases from J, with 12 bases in between. The CDR3 loop is CASSAVDSAFF. The DNA of the CDR3 is TGTGCCAGCAGCGCGGTGGATTCGGCTTTCTTT.

This chain joins TRBV5-1 and TRBJ2-7, with TRBD2 identical over 9 bases. Germline CDR1 reads SGHRS; CDR2 reads YFSETQ. V trimming: 4 bases; J trimming: 0 bases; junction bases outside the gene matches: 2. The CDR3 has 14 amino acids. DNA of the CDR3: TGCGCCAGCAGCGCGGGGGGGGGCTCCTACGAGCAGTACTTC. Translation gives CASSAGGGSYEQYF. Filled out from reference TRBV5-1 and TRBJ2-7, the complete variable domain reads KAGVTQTPRYLIKTRGQQVTLSCSPISGHRSVSWYQQTPGQGLQFLFEYFSETQRNKGNFPGRFSGRQFSNSRSEMNVSTLELGDSALYLCASSAGGGSYEQYFGPGTRLTVT.

As for this clone: Its ends do not fully match the called genes, so a read error is possible. The gene calls are TRBV11-2 and TRBJ2-7; TRBD1 is a possible D gene (5 bases). The CDR3 sequence is 13 residues long. Germline V lookup: CDR1 SGHAT, CDR2 FQNNGV. The CDR3 nucleotides read TGTGCCACCAGCACGGACACCGACTACGAGCAGTACTTC. Translation gives CATSTDTDYEQYF. The entire variable domain, with the rest obtained from reference TRBV11-2 and TRBJ2-7, is as follows: EAGVAQSPRYKIIEKRQSVAFWCNPISGHATLYWYQQILGQGPKLLIQFQNNGVVDDSQLPKDRFSAERLKGVDSTLKIQPAKLEDSAVYLCATSTDTDYEQYFGPGTRLTVT.

The V call is TRBV20-1, the J call TRBJ1-1, with D unclear. The CDR3 runs to 11 residues. From germline, CDR1 is DFQATT and CDR2 SNEGSKA (reference sequence). V lost 6 bases to trimming and J lost 3 bases, with 8 bases between them. CDR3 sequence (DNA): TGCAGTGCAGCCAGCGACACTGAAGCTTTCTTT. This translates into CSAASDTEAFF.

The chain joins TRBV4-3 to TRBJ1-1, with a weak D call TRBD1 (5 bases). Germline lookup yields CDR1 LGHNA and CDR2 YSLEER. V shed 2 bases and J shed 3 bases, with 13 bases lying between them. This CDR3 comprises 15 residues. DNA of the CDR3: TGCGCCAGCAGCCAACACAGGATCTTGGACACTGAAGCTTTCTTT. Its translation is CASSQHRILDTEAFF.

In this sample, this clone turned up once. The V gene is TRBV30, the J gene TRBJ2-1, with 14 bases identical to TRBD2. In germline, CDR1 is GTSNPN, CDR2 SVGIG (reference sequence). V dropped 4 bases and J dropped 8; count of bases not matched to a gene: 7. This CDR3 has 15 amino acids. This CDR3 reads CAWKWTSGRSDEQFF. CDR3 bases: TGTGCCTGGAAATGGACTAGCGGGAGGTCGGATGAGCAGTTCTTC.

This rearrangement joins TRBV6-1 to TRBJ1-3, with a weak D call TRBD1 (6 bases). V lost 3 bases and J lost 0, with 12 bases in between. The CDR3 covers 16 residues. Germline V gene sequence: CDR1 MNHNS, CDR2 SASEGT. In nucleotides, the CDR3 is TGTGCCAGCAGTGACCGGGGGGCGGTCTCTGGAAACACCATATATTTT. This translates into CASSDRGAVSGNTIYF.

The chain links TRBV28 to TRBJ2-3, with 9 bases lining up with TRBD1. Losses at the gene ends were 2 bases for V and 2 bases for J; bases not matched to a gene: 5. CDR1 and CDR2 (germline): MDHEN, SYDVKM. The CDR3 is 16 amino acids. The CDR3 loop is CASSLPRDRVTDTQYF. The CDR3 nucleotides are TGTGCCAGCAGTTTACCGCGGGACAGGGTCACAGATACGCAGTATTTT.

The gene calls are TRBV7-3 and TRBJ2-1; TRBD1 matches at 9 bases. V lost 2 bases and J lost 7; bases outside the gene matches: 6. There are 15 residues in the CDR3. Looked up from germline, CDR1 is SGHTA and CDR2 is FQGTGA. The CDR3, as DNA: TGTGCCAGCAGCTTACCCGGGACAGGGTTAAATGAGCAGTTCTTC. It specifies CASSLPGTGLNEQFF.

The chain joins TRBV19 to TRBJ1-4, with a weak D call TRBD1 (5 bases). There are 14 residues in the CDR3. Per the germline V gene, CDR1 is LNHDA and CDR2 is SQIVND (reference sequence). V dropped 3 bases and J dropped 8 bases, with 13 bases sitting between them. The CDR3 is CASSMGGVGEKLFF. The CDR3 coding sequence is TGTGCCAGTAGTATGGGGGGAGTCGGAGAAAAACTGTTTTTT. The whole variable domain, filled in from reference TRBV19 and TRBJ1-4, reads DGGITQSPKYLFRKEGQNVTLSCEQNLNHDAMYWYRQDPGQGLRLIYYSQIVNDFQKGDIAEGYSVSREKKESFPLTVTSAQKNPTAFYLCASSMGGVGEKLFFGSGTQLSVL.

The rearrangement joins TRBV5-4 to TRBJ2-5; 9 bases fit TRBD1. Trimming cost V 4 bases and J 5 bases; bases outside gene matches: 12. In germline, CDR1 is SGHNT, CDR2 YYREEE (reference sequence). This CDR3 is 16 amino acids long. This chain's CDR3 is CASSANRGRLGETQYF. DNA for the CDR3: TGTGCCAGCAGCGCCAACAGGGGGCGGTTGGGGGAGACCCAGTACTTC.